The 13 T cell receptor beta chains presented below share a single source sample, sequenced in a study of lymphopenia after photon versus proton radiotherapy. The method was immunoSEQ multiplex PCR; TCRdb's version includes in-frame clones alone and lacks a portion of them. The profile shows around 50,000 clones, 84% of them singletons. The source material was peripheral blood, sampled from a patient treated with proton-based radiotherapy. Receptor source: a man in his sixties with pancreatic cancer.

The genes are TRBV2 and TRBJ2-7; 9 bases fit TRBD2. V shed 7 bases, J shed 3 bases, and the junction held 10 bases outside the gene matches. Looked up from germline, CDR1 is SNHLY and CDR2 is FYNNEI. The CDR3 sequence is 15 residues long. The CDR3 DNA is TGTGCCAGCACCCCGCGCGGGAGGGGGATCTACGAGCAGTACTTC. It codes for CASTPRGRGIYEQYF.

This clone appeared once. The chain carries TRBV4-2 and TRBJ1-1; D uncertain. V was shortened by 5 bases and J by 1 base, with 8 bases between the two germline ends. Looked up from germline, CDR1 is LGHNA and CDR2 is YNFKEQ. This CDR3 comprises 13 residues. CDR3 DNA: TGTGCCAGCAGCTCGGCGCCGAACACTGAAGCTTTCTTT. It translates to CASSSAPNTEAFF.

V and J are TRBV19 and TRBJ1-4, with D possibly being TRBD1 (6 bases). Trimming stripped 7 bases from V and 7 bases from J, with 16 bases between. The CDR3 is 14 amino acids. The germline V gene has CDR1 LNHDA and CDR2 SQIVND (reference sequence). The CDR3 is CASNPAGVGEKLFF. The CDR3 region has the DNA TGTGCCAGTAATCCTGCAGGGGTGGGTGAAAAACTGTTTTTT.

The chain employs TRBV9 and TRBJ2-1, with D perhaps matching TRBD2 (6 bases). The CDR3 runs to 14 residues. CDR1 and CDR2 (germline): SGDLS, YYNGEE. V was cut by 4 bases and J by 5 bases, with 13 bases left in between. DNA for the CDR3: TGTGCCAGCAGCCCACGGACTACCCACAATGAGCAGTTCTTC. Its translation: CASSPRTTHNEQFF.

The chain links TRBV4-3 to TRBJ2-7, with TRBD2 matching 12 bases. Germline trimming cut 4 bases from V and 0 bases from J; bases unmatched to any gene: 10. The CDR3 runs to 18 residues. Germline V gene data show CDR1 as LGHNA and CDR2 as YSLEER. This CDR3 is CASSLGLAGRAGSYEQYF. The CDR3, as DNA: TGCGCCAGCAGCCTTGGACTAGCGGGGAGGGCTGGCTCCTACGAGCAGTACTTC.

The CDR3 nucleotides read TGTGCCAGCAGTTACTCAGACAGGGGTAGTGAAAAACTGTTTTTT. Translated: CASSYSDRGSEKLFF. The rearrangement uses TRBV6-5 and TRBJ1-4, with 8 nucleotides matching TRBD1. Germline V gene lookup returns CDR1 MNHEY and CDR2 SVGAGI. The CDR3 runs to 15 residues. J gave up 7 bases and V 0 bases, and 4 bases lay outside the gene matches.

This clone occurred a few times. The genes are TRBV4-1 and TRBJ1-4; D ambiguous. From germline, CDR1 is MGHRA and CDR2 YSYEKL. The CDR3 length is 16 residues. Trimming took 8 bases from V and 2 from J, leaving 18 bases between them. The DNA of the CDR3 is TGCGCCAGCCGGGGTGGTATATTGGGGACTAATGAAAAACTGTTTTTT. Its protein is CASRGGILGTNEKLFF.

The chain employs TRBV27 and TRBJ2-2; no firm D call. V was trimmed by 3 bases and J by 4 bases, leaving 6 bases between them. The CDR3 consists of 13 residues. The V gene's germline CDR1 is MNHEY and CDR2 SMNVEV (reference sequence). The CDR3 sequence is CASSFISTGELFF. CDR3 in DNA: TGTGCCAGCAGTTTTATTTCCACCGGGGAGCTGTTTTTT.

V is TRBV4-1 and J is TRBJ2-1; a weak D match, TRBD2 (5 bases). The V gene's germline CDR1 is MGHRA and CDR2 YSYEKL. CDR3 length equals 18 residues. V was shortened by 0 bases and J by 9 bases, with 24 bases between the two germline ends. The chain's CDR3 is CASSQDIVASITLGEQFF. The CDR3 DNA is TGCGCCAGCAGCCAAGATATTGTGGCTAGCATTACCTTAGGTGAGCAGTTCTTC.

V usage is TRBV5-1 and J usage is TRBJ2-5; D is perhaps TRBD2 (5 bases). CDR1 and CDR2 (germline): SGHRS, YFSETQ. The V end was cut by 4 bases, the J end by 1 base, with 17 bases between. The CDR3 is made up of 16 amino acids. DNA of the CDR3: TGCGCCAGCAGCCGGGGTAGGGCAGAAAGCCAAGAGACCCAGTACTTC. Its protein product is CASSRGRAESQETQYF.

V is TRBV27 and J is TRBJ2-1; D not resolved. Per germline, CDR1 MNHEY and CDR2 SMNVEV (reference sequence). Trimming removed 2 bases at V and 0 bases at J, with 11 bases between. This CDR3 is built from 16 residues. The DNA for the CDR3 is TGTGCCAGCAGTTTAATTGGGCGGAGCTCCTACAATGAGCAGTTCTTC. It yields the protein CASSLIGRSSYNEQFF.

This sequence joins TRBV6-5 and TRBJ2-1; 13 nucleotides line up with TRBD2. The CDR3 has 15 amino acids. The trim removed 7 bases at V and 7 bases at J, leaving 7 bases unmatched. Germline V CDR1 and CDR2: MNHEY, SVGAGI. The CDR3 DNA sequence: TGTGCCAGCATCCAACTAGCGGGAGGGGGAAATGAGCAGTTCTTC. This sequence encodes CASIQLAGGGNEQFF.

V usage is TRBV27 and J usage is TRBJ2-3; possibly TRBD2 for D (5 bases). The CDR3 consists of 14 residues. The V end lost 1 base, the J end lost 7 bases, and 12 bases lay between the germline ends. Germline V gene data show CDR1 as MNHEY and CDR2 as SMNVEV (reference sequence). The CDR3 DNA is TGTGCCAGCAGTTTATATCCGGGGTCGAATACGCAGTATTTT. It codes for CASSLYPGSNTQYF.